This T cell receptor beta chain originates from a study of T cell responses to AZD1222 COVID-19 vaccine. The method was immunoSEQ multiplex PCR; TCRdb's version includes in-frame clones alone and lacks a portion of them. The data show about 39,000 clones, roughly 88% seen once. V was clipped by 5 bases and J by 0 bases, with 15 bases between them. Germline V gene sequence: CDR1 SEHNR, CDR2 FQNEAQ (reference sequence). The CDR3 consists of 16 residues. The source material was peripheral blood, sampled 28 days after the second AZD1222 dose. The chain carries TRBV7-9 and TRBJ2-3, with D perhaps TRBD2 (7 bases). The clonotype was recovered from an adult who received the AZD1222 COVID-19 vaccine. The chain's CDR3 is CASSPGRGPSTDTQYF. CDR3 nucleotide sequence: TGTGCCAGCAGCCCAGGGCGGGGGCCTAGCACAGATACGCAGTATTTT.